The 13 T cell receptor beta chains given below trace back to one sample, sequenced in a study of T-cell reconstitution after alpha-beta-depleted transplantation in children. Unique molecular identifiers were built into the TCRbeta library. Using its own MiXCR run on the PCR reads, TCRdb lists one record per CDR3 protein. The profile shows fewer than 750,000 distinct CDR3 sequences, 25% to 30% of them singletons. The starting material was PBMCs, obtained before TCRalphabeta/CD19-depleted stem cell transplant. The receptors were sampled from a boy less than two years old with Wiskott-Aldrich syndrome, due to receive a stem cell transplant.

The chain recombines TRBV20-1 with TRBJ2-7; no reliable D call. Looked up from germline, CDR1 is DFQATT and CDR2 is SNEGSKA (reference sequence). There are 13 residues in the CDR3. V was trimmed by 3 bases and J by 2 bases, leaving 11 bases between them. The CDR3 here is CSASLGQTYEQYF. CDR3 nucleotides: TGCAGTGCTAGTCTAGGGCAGACCTACGAGCAGTACTTC.

The chain recombines TRBV5-1 with TRBJ2-1; TRBD2 matches at 7 bases. V shed 0 bases and J 2 bases; nucleotides not matched to a gene: 8. The germline V gene encodes CDR1 SGHRS and CDR2 YFSETQ. The CDR3 sequence is 17 residues long. CDR3 DNA: TGCGCCAGCAGCTTGGTAGGTCTAGCGGCAACCTACAATGAGCAGTTCTTC. Amino acid sequence: CASSLVGLAATYNEQFF.

This chain joins TRBV20-1 and TRBJ2-2, with 11 bases that match TRBD2. After removal of 1 base from V and 5 bases from J, the junction contained 6 bases not matched to a gene. Germline V lookup: CDR1 DFQATT, CDR2 SNEGSKA (reference sequence). This CDR3 has 16 residues. The CDR3 is CSARASGRIITGELFF. In DNA, the CDR3 is TGCAGTGCTAGAGCTAGCGGGAGGATTATAACCGGGGAGCTGTTTTTT.

The sample holds a few counts of this clonotype. The chain has TRBV4-2 and TRBJ2-3; tentative D call: TRBD2 (5 bases). Deletions cut 1 base from V and 3 bases from J, with 14 bases between. Germline-derived CDR1 and CDR2 are LGHNA and YNFKEQ. The CDR3 covers 16 residues. CDR3 bases: TGTGCCAGCAGCCAAGTGACGGGGTCCCTGACAGATACGCAGTATTTT. Its translation is CASSQVTGSLTDTQYF.

This clonotype was found once. The chain has TRBV27 and TRBJ2-1; tentative D call: TRBD2 (7 bases). V lost 3 bases and J 3 bases, leaving 12 bases between the germline ends. The CDR3 has 15 amino acids. Per germline, CDR1 MNHEY and CDR2 SMNVEV (reference sequence). This chain's CDR3 is CASSFWGGLYNEQFF. CDR3 DNA: TGTGCCAGCAGTTTTTGGGGGGGGCTCTACAATGAGCAGTTCTTC.

The CDR3 is CAWAVLNEQYF. In nucleotides, the CDR3 is TGTGCCTGGGCTGTTTTAAACGAGCAGTACTTC. This chain connects TRBV30 to TRBJ2-7; D remains unclear. CDR1 is GTSNPN and CDR2 is SVGIG in the germline V gene (reference sequence). With 5 bases removed from V and 5 bases from J, the gap between germline ends came to 10 bases. This CDR3 is 11 amino acids long.

There are a few counts of this clonotype. The rearrangement uses TRBV29-1 and TRBJ2-3; D is perhaps TRBD1 or TRBD2 (6 bases each). Trimming stripped 4 bases from V and 1 base from J, with 15 bases between. The CDR3 runs to 15 residues. Germline CDR1 reads SQVTM; CDR2 reads ANQGSEA. Here the CDR3 reads CSVGWGALGTDTQYF. The CDR3 region has the DNA TGCAGCGTTGGGTGGGGGGCTCTCGGCACAGATACGCAGTATTTT.

V gene TRBV20-1 combines with J gene TRBJ1-2; D unresolved. The CDR3 consists of 11 residues. The germline V and J ends were trimmed by 3 bases and 8 bases, with 10 bases remaining between them. Germline CDR1 and CDR2: DFQATT and SNEGSKA (reference sequence). The CDR3 loop reads CSASDNEGYTF. The CDR3 DNA reads as TGCAGTGCTAGCGACAACGAGGGCTACACCTTC.

The V and J genes are TRBV12-3 or TRBV12-4 and TRBJ2-7; D is undetermined. There are 12 residues in the CDR3. V lost 2 bases and J 6 bases, leaving 8 bases between the germline ends. This CDR3 reads CASSLSGPEQYF. CDR3 DNA sequence: TGTGCCAGCAGTTTATCCGGACCCGAGCAGTACTTC.

This sequence joins TRBV30 and TRBJ1-1; TRBD1 matches 9 bases. Germline CDR1 is GTSNPN and CDR2 is SVGIG (reference sequence). CDR3 size: 13 residues. The trim removed 5 bases at V and 5 bases at J, leaving 6 bases unmatched. The CDR3 loop is CAWGRDRETEAFF. The CDR3 coding sequence is TGTGCCTGGGGGCGGGACAGGGAAACTGAAGCTTTCTTT.

This clonotype was observed a few times. This chain links TRBV27 with TRBJ2-7; TRBD2 agrees at 9 bases. The V gene end was trimmed by 2 bases and the J gene end by 1 base; junction bases not matched to a gene: 12. CDR1 is MNHEY, CDR2 SMNVEV, per germline (reference sequence). CDR3 length: 18 amino acids. CDR3 DNA sequence: TGTGCCAGCAGTTTAAGGGTTCCGGGCGGGAGGGGGTCCTACGAGCAGTACTTC. Translating gives CASSLRVPGGRGSYEQYF.

This clonotype was found a few times. V and J are TRBV7-8 and TRBJ2-7; D unresolved. Germline V lookup: CDR1 SGHVS, CDR2 FQNEAQ. This CDR3 is 12 amino acids long. Trimming took 5 bases from V and 3 from J, leaving 8 bases between them. The CDR3 region has the DNA TGTGCCAGCAGCAAATCGGGCTACGAGCAGTACTTC. Translated, it gives CASSKSGYEQYF.

This chain uses TRBV5-1 with TRBJ2-7; the match to TRBD2 covers 13 bases. V shed 7 bases and J 9 bases; nucleotides not matched to a gene: 16. Looked up from germline, CDR1 is SGHRS and CDR2 is YFSETQ. The CDR3 length is 16 residues. CDR3: CASAGTSGTKGIGQYF. The CDR3 DNA reads as TGCGCCAGCGCCGGGACTAGCGGGACCAAGGGGATCGGGCAGTACTTC.